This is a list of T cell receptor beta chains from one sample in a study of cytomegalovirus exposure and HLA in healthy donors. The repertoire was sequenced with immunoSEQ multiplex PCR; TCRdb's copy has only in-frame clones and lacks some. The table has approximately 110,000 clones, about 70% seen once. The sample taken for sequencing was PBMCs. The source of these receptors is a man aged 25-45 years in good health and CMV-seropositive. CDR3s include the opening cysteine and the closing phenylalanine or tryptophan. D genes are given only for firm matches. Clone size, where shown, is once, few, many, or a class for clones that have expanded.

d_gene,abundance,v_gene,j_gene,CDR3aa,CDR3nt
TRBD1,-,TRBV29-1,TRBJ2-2,CSARGRGTANTGELFF,TGCAGCGCCCGGGGAAGGGGGACAGCGAACACCGGGGAGCTGTTTTTT
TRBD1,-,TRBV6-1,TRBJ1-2,CASSTGGNGYTF,TGTGCCAGCAGTACAGGGGGTAACGGCTACACCTTC
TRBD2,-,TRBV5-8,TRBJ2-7,CASSLGGGAAYEQYF,TGTGCCAGCAGCTTGGGCGGGGGGGCCGCCTACGAGCAGTACTTC
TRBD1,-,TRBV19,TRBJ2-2,CASRRGQGENTGELFF,TGTGCCAGTAGACGGGGACAGGGGGAAAACACCGGGGAGCTGTTTTTT
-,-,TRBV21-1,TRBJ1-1,CARYRENTEAFF,TGTGCCAGATACAGGGAGAACACTGAAGCTTTCTTT
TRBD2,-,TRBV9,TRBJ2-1,CASSVAGLAYNEQFF,TGTGCCAGCAGCGTAGCGGGACTAGCCTACAATGAGCAGTTCTTC
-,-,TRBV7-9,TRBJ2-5,CASSLDITSRLMEETQYF,TGTGCCAGCAGCTTAGATATTACTAGTCGGCTTATGGAAGAGACCCAGTACTTC
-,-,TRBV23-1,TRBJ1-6,CASSQLTPLHF,TGCGCCAGCAGTCAATTGACACCTCTCCACTTT
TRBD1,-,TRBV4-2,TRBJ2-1,CASSQDQGAREQFF,TGTGCCAGCAGCCAAGACCAGGGGGCTAGGGAGCAGTTCTTC
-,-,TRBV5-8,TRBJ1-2,CASSRTGNYGYTF,TGTGCCAGCAGCCGAACAGGGAACTATGGCTACACCTTC
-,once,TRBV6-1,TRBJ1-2,CASSLTIDPSGYTF,TGTGCCAGCAGCCTAACTATTGACCCCAGCGGCTACACCTTC
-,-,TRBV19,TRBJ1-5,CASSIIAGFSNQPQHF,TGTGCCAGTAGTATTATAGCGGGGTTCAGCAATCAGCCCCAGCATTTT
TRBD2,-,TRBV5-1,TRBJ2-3,CASRLGTSGGVDTQYF,TGCGCCAGCAGACTTGGGACTAGCGGGGGGGTAGATACGCAGTATTTT
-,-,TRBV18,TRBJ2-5,CASSTQGGDETQYF,TGTGCCAGCTCAACGCAGGGGGGTGATGAGACCCAGTACTTC
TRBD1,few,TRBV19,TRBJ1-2,CASSRDPGQGIHGYTF,TGTGCCAGTAGTAGAGACCCGGGACAGGGGATCCATGGCTACACCTTC
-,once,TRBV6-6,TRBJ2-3,CASNHGTDTQYF,TGTGCCAGCAATCATGGCACAGATACGCAGTATTTT
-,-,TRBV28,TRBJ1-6,CASRPIRGAQRHNSPLHF,TGTGCCAGCAGACCGATCCGTGGGGCCCAAAGGCATAATTCACCCCTCCACTTT
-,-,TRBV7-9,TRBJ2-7,CASSPWTGTDYEQYF,TGTGCCAGCAGCCCCTGGACCGGGACGGACTACGAGCAGTACTTC
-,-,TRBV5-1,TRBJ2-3,CASSLDWGDRVTDTQYF,TGCGCCAGCAGCTTGGACTGGGGGGACCGGGTCACAGATACGCAGTATTTT
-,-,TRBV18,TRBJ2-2,CASSSNPGDTGELFF,TGTGCCAGCTCATCGAACCCCGGGGACACCGGGGAGCTGTTTTTT
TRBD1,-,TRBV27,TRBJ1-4,CASAAQGDREKLFF,TGTGCCAGCGCAGCACAGGGGGATAGAGAAAAACTGTTTTTT
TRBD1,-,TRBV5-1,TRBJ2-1,CASSLTRQGGNEQFF,TGCGCCAGCAGCTTGACTAGACAGGGGGGGAATGAGCAGTTCTTC
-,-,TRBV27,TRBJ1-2,CASSLGGSYGYTF,TGTGCCAGCAGTTTAGGCGGCAGCTATGGCTACACCTTC
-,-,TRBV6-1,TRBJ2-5,CASSGPRQETQYF,TGTGCCAGCAGTGGGCCGCGGCAAGAGACCCAGTACTTC